Presented here are 17 T cell receptor beta chains from one specimen sequenced in a study of T cell therapy after organ transplantation. These TCRs' antigens remain unknown. Repertoires were generated with immunoSEQ multiplex PCR, while TCRdb's copy carries only in-frame clones and drops some. The sample has around 50,000 clones; approximately 94% are singletons. The sample here was CD8+ T cells from blood, taken before autologous CMV-specific T cell therapy. The receptors originated from a human patient who had received a solid organ transplant and had CMV disease.

The chain has TRBV4-3 and TRBJ2-3; 7 bases fit TRBD2. CDR3 length: 16 amino acids. V lost 1 base, J lost 1 base, and 5 bases stayed unmatched. CDR1 is LGHNA and CDR2 is YSLEER in the germline V gene. DNA of the CDR3: TGCGCCAGCAGCCAAGTCAGCAGCGGGGGCACAGATACGCAGTATTTT. Its protein is CASSQVSSGGTDTQYF.

The V gene is TRBV6-6, the J gene TRBJ2-1; D is undetermined. The CDR3 consists of 11 residues. Germline V gene sequence: CDR1 MNHNY, CDR2 SVGAGI (reference sequence). Trimming took off 8 bases at V and 8 bases at J, with 10 bases between the two ends. CDR3 protein: CASAYLDEQFF. The DNA for the CDR3 is TGTGCCAGCGCCTATCTCGATGAGCAGTTCTTC.

The gene calls are TRBV2 and TRBJ1-1; no clear D gene. The CDR3 is 12 residues long. The V gene's germline CDR1 is SNHLY and CDR2 FYNNEI. V lost 1 base to trimming and J lost 7 bases, with 7 bases between them. The CDR3 is CASSEGRIEAFF. Written as DNA, the CDR3 is TGTGCCAGCAGTGAAGGACGGATTGAAGCTTTCTTT.

J is TRBJ1-2 and V is TRBV27; 8 bases line up with TRBD1. There are 14 residues in the CDR3. The germline V gene encodes CDR1 MNHEY and CDR2 SMNVEV (reference sequence). Trimming took 4 bases from V and 3 from J; bases not matched to a gene: 4. Written as DNA, the CDR3 is TGTGCCAGCAGTTACCGGGGACAGGACTATGGCTACACCTTC. Its protein product is CASSYRGQDYGYTF.

The chain employs TRBV2 and TRBJ1-5; D remains unclear. This CDR3 is built from 13 residues. Trimming cost V 5 bases and J 1 base, with 6 bases left between them. CDR1 is SNHLY and CDR2 is FYNNEI in the germline V gene. CDR3 DNA sequence: TGTGCCAGCAGTCAGACAAGCAATCAGCCCCAGCATTTT. This gives the protein CASSQTSNQPQHF.

The chain couples TRBV15 to TRBJ1-1, with D hard to call. CDR1 LNHNV and CDR2 YYDKDF come from the germline V gene (reference sequence). V lost 7 bases and J lost 0, with 12 bases in between. The CDR3 extends over 14 amino acids. The CDR3 sequence: CATTPRPLNTEAFF. The CDR3 DNA is TGTGCCACCACCCCGCGGCCACTGAACACTGAAGCTTTCTTT. Supplemented by reference TRBV15 and TRBJ1-1, the full variable domain reads DAMVIQNPRYQVTQFGKPVTLSCSQTLNHNVMYWYQQKSSQAPKLLFHYYDKDFNNEADTPDNFQSRRPNTSFCFLDIRSPGLGDTAMYLCATTPRPLNTEAFFGQGTRLTVV.

The chain is built from TRBV11-1 and TRBJ2-3, with 9 nucleotides matching TRBD2. Trimming at V came to 7 bases and at J to 6 bases, leaving 11 bases not matched to a gene. This CDR3 comprises 15 residues. Germline V gene data show CDR1 as SGHAT and CDR2 as FQDESV (reference sequence). In nucleotides, the CDR3 is TGTGCCAGCACCGAGAGGCGGGGGGGCCGGGATACGCAGTATTTT. Translated, it gives CASTERRGGRDTQYF.

The chain uses TRBV9 and TRBJ1-4; the match to TRBD1 covers 7 bases. Per the germline V gene, CDR1 is SGDLS and CDR2 is YYNGEE. Losses at the gene ends were 0 bases for V and 5 bases for J; bases not matched to a gene: 1. The CDR3 length is 14 residues. The CDR3 region has the DNA TGTGCCAGCAGCGTAGGGGGACAGAATGAAAAACTGTTTTTT. Protein product: CASSVGGQNEKLFF.

The chain combines TRBV19 with TRBJ1-1; 7 bases align to TRBD1. With V trimmed by 10 bases and J by 4 bases, 15 bases remained unmatched. This CDR3 has 15 amino acids. Germline V gives CDR1 LNHDA, CDR2 SQIVND (reference sequence). The CDR3 sequence is CATSPTGSGGTEAFF. For the CDR3, the DNA is TGTGCCACCTCCCCGACAGGGAGTGGGGGCACTGAAGCTTTCTTT.

The chain employs TRBV7-4 and TRBJ2-5; the match to TRBD1 covers 10 bases. CDR1 and CDR2 (germline): SGHVT, SQSDAQ. The length of the CDR3 is 17 residues. Germline trimming cut 5 bases from V and 1 base from J; bases unmatched to any gene: 10. The CDR3 is CASSRFPGQGFQETQYF. CDR3 in DNA: TGTGCCAGCAGCCGATTCCCGGGACAGGGGTTCCAAGAGACCCAGTACTTC. The variable domain in full, completed from reference TRBV7-4 and TRBJ2-5, reads GAGVSQSPRYKVAKRGRDVALRCDSISGHVTLYWYRQTLGQGSEVLTYSQSDAQRDKSGRPSGRFSAERPERSVSTLKIQRTEQGDSAVYLCASSRFPGQGFQETQYFGPGTRLLVL.

The chain is built from TRBV5-1 and TRBJ1-2; maybe TRBD1 (5 bases). Germline lookup yields CDR1 SGHRS and CDR2 YFSETQ. V was trimmed by 2 bases and J by 0 bases, leaving 11 bases between them. The CDR3 has 15 residues. The CDR3 is CASSFDSTANYGYTF. CDR3 nucleotides: TGCGCCAGCAGCTTTGATTCGACAGCTAACTATGGCTACACCTTC.

This rearrangement joins TRBV10-3 to TRBJ1-1; perhaps TRBD1 as D (5 bases). Trimming cost V 10 bases and J 1 base, with 13 bases left between them. CDR1 is ENHRY and CDR2 is SYGVKD in the germline V gene. The CDR3 runs 13 residues. The CDR3, as DNA: TGTGCCAGCAGCCCCGGGGCGAACACTGAAGCTTTCTTT. This codes for CASSPGANTEAFF.

The chain is built from TRBV7-9 and TRBJ1-4; D is ambiguous. V was clipped by 4 bases and J by 0 bases, with 18 bases between them. Germline V gene data show CDR1 as SEHNR and CDR2 as FQNEAQ (reference sequence). There are 18 residues in the CDR3. The CDR3 protein is CASSSLGWTSTTNEKLFF. For the CDR3, the DNA is TGTGCCAGCAGCTCCCTAGGTTGGACTTCAACAACTAATGAAAAACTGTTTTTT.

This clone came up a few times. The chain links TRBV6-4 to TRBJ1-1; possibly TRBD1 for D (5 bases). The CDR3 length is 14 residues. The germline CDR1 and CDR2 sequences are MRHNA and SNTAGT. V dropped 0 bases and J dropped 5 bases, with 10 bases sitting between them. CDR3 in amino acids: CASSDSIEGTEAFF. As DNA, the CDR3 is TGTGCCAGCAGTGACTCGATCGAGGGGACTGAAGCTTTCTTT.

This chain joins TRBV9 and TRBJ1-5, with D unclear. Germline loops: CDR1 SGDLS, CDR2 YYNGEE. The V gene lost 0 bases and the J gene lost 7 bases, with 5 bases spanning the gap. This CDR3 has 12 residues. CDR3 DNA: TGTGCCAGCAGCGTAGAGGGCCAGCCCCAGCATTTT. Its protein product is CASSVEGQPQHF.

The chain couples TRBV13 to TRBJ2-2; the D gene is possibly TRBD2 (6 bases). The CDR3 is 16 amino acids. Per the germline V gene, CDR1 is PRHDT and CDR2 is FYEKMQ (reference sequence). V was trimmed by 2 bases and J by 5 bases, leaving 15 bases between them. The CDR3 DNA sequence: TGTGCCAGCAGCTTACGCCTCTGGCGGGGAACCGGGGAGCTGTTTTTT. Amino acids: CASSLRLWRGTGELFF.

The chain joins TRBV19 to TRBJ1-2; a possible D gene is TRBD1 (5 bases). The germline CDR1 and CDR2 sequences are LNHDA and SQIVND (reference sequence). The CDR3 loop spans 16 amino acids. The V end lost 1 base, the J end lost 2 bases, and 14 bases lay between the germline ends. The CDR3 DNA reads TGTGCCAGTAGTATAGCCCCGGGGGGGGACAACTATGGCTACACCTTC. Amino acids: CASSIAPGGDNYGYTF.